The 15 T cell receptor beta chains below come from one sample, sequenced in a study of cytomegalovirus exposure and HLA in healthy donors. Primers for the PCR totalled 60 Vbeta and 13 Jbeta. Assay: immunoSEQ multiplex PCR; the TCRdb copy retains only in-frame clones and omits some. The sample carries approximately 160,000 clones, approximately 80% recorded once. Sequencing was performed on PBMCs. The receptors derive from a woman aged 30 to 39 in good health and CMV-seronegative.

The CDR3: CASSPTGGDYGYTF. CDR3 sequence (DNA): TGTGCCAGCTCACCCACAGGGGGGGACTATGGCTACACCTTC. The J gene is TRBJ1-2, the V gene TRBV18, with 8 bases matching TRBD1. Germline CDR1 is KGHSH and CDR2 is LQKENI. The V segment lost 3 bases and the J segment 3 bases; nucleotides outside the gene matches: 3. The CDR3 runs 14 residues. Based on the CDR3 plus reference TRBV18 and TRBJ1-2, the full variable domain is NAGVMQNPRHLVRRRGQEARLRCSPMKGHSHVYWYRQLPEEGLKFMVYLQKENIIDESGMPKERFSAEFPKEGPSILRIQQVVRGDSAAYFCASSPTGGDYGYTFGSGTRLTVV.

The chain joins TRBV2 to TRBJ2-7, with 7 bases identical to TRBD1. J lost 5 bases, V lost 4 bases, and 11 bases had no gene match. CDR1 is SNHLY and CDR2 is FYNNEI in the germline V gene. The CDR3 totals 15 residues. The CDR3 DNA reads TGTGCCAGCAGTGCGGTTGCAGGGGGAGAAAACGAGCAGTACTTC. It codes for CASSAVAGGENEQYF.

The V gene is TRBV5-8, the J gene TRBJ1-3; a possible D gene is TRBD1 (6 bases). CDR1 is SGHTS, CDR2 YDEGEE, per germline. The V end lost 2 bases, the J end lost 4 bases, and 10 bases lay between the germline ends. The CDR3 contains 14 residues. CDR3 sequence: CASSFYREGNTIYF. The DNA for the CDR3 is TGTGCCAGCAGCTTCTACAGGGAAGGAAACACCATATATTTT.

This chain uses TRBV4-2 with TRBJ2-5; 7 bases align to TRBD1. CDR3 size: 16 residues. The ends lost 2 bases at V and 2 bases at J; junction bases unmatched: 8. Germline assignment: CDR1 LGHNA and CDR2 YNFKEQ. The CDR3 reads CASSQSTGSGQETQYF. In DNA, the CDR3 is TGTGCCAGCAGCCAATCGACAGGGTCGGGACAAGAGACCCAGTACTTC.

The chain has TRBV7-9 and TRBJ1-5; D is unresolved. V lost 5 bases and J 9 bases, leaving 14 bases between the germline ends. This CDR3 has 13 residues. Germline assignment: CDR1 SEHNR and CDR2 FQNEAQ (reference sequence). The CDR3 DNA follows: TGTGCCAGCAGCGAGAGCCAGGTCGGGCCCCAGCATTTT. Amino acids: CASSESQVGPQHF.

The chain carries TRBV30 and TRBJ2-1; a possible D gene is TRBD2 (6 bases). The CDR3 runs 14 residues. V gave up 0 bases and J gave up 4 bases, with 10 bases separating them. The germline CDR1 and CDR2 sequences are GTSNPN and SVGIG (reference sequence). DNA for the CDR3: TGTGCCTGGAGTGTACTAGGGACTTACAATGAGCAGTTCTTC. Translating gives CAWSVLGTYNEQFF. The full variable domain, rest sourced from reference TRBV30 and TRBJ2-1, is SQTIHQWPATLVQPVGSPLSLECTVEGTSNPNLYWYRQAAGRGLQLLFYSVGIGQISSEVPQNLSASRPQDRQFILSSKKLLLSDSGFYLCAWSVLGTYNEQFFGPGTRLTVL.

This chain connects TRBV7-2 to TRBJ1-1; a possible D gene is TRBD1 (5 bases). Germline values: CDR1 SGHTA, CDR2 FQGNSA. The CDR3 is 15 amino acids. The V and J ends lost 2 bases and 5 bases respectively, with 15 bases between them. Here the CDR3 DNA reads TGTGCCAGCAGCTTACTAGGCGGGGGTATGACTGAAGCTTTCTTT. Protein: CASSLLGGGMTEAFF.

The V gene is TRBV30, the J gene TRBJ2-7, with D perhaps matching TRBD2 (5 bases). The germline V gene has CDR1 GTSNPN and CDR2 SVGIG (reference sequence). The CDR3 sequence is 12 residues long. V dropped 5 bases and J dropped 2 bases, with 10 bases sitting between them. The CDR3 DNA follows: TGTGCCTGGGGAGGCAGGACCTACGAGCAGTACTTC. It codes for CAWGGRTYEQYF.

About this clone itself: One base away lies a much larger clone, so this may be a sequencing read error. The V and J genes are TRBV5-5 and TRBJ2-7; 8 nucleotides line up with TRBD1. Per germline, CDR1 SGHKS and CDR2 YYEKEE (reference sequence). CDR3 length: 14 amino acids. J lost 0 bases, V lost 2 bases, and 1 base had no gene match. The CDR3 bases are TGTGCCAGCAGCTTCGGACAGGGCTCCTACGAGCAGTACTTC. It codes for CASSFGQGSYEQYF.

The V gene is TRBV5-4, the J gene TRBJ1-1, with 9 bases matching TRBD1. V was pared by 4 bases and J by 3 bases, with 7 bases of the junction left unmatched. The CDR3 totals 15 residues. CDR1 is SGHNT, CDR2 YYREEE, per germline (reference sequence). In DNA, the CDR3 is TGTGCCAGCAGCCGGACAGGGGCCAGGTACACTGAAGCTTTCTTT. Residues: CASSRTGARYTEAFF.

J is TRBJ2-1 and V is TRBV20-1; TRBD2 might be the D (5 bases). Germline V CDR1 and CDR2: DFQATT, SNEGSKA (reference sequence). This CDR3 is 10 amino acids long. Trimming left V 6 bases short and J 10 bases short, with 10 bases between. The CDR3 DNA sequence: TGCAGTGCCTGGGCGGGCGAGCAGTTCTTC. It is translated as CSAWAGEQFF.

The chain employs TRBV4-1 and TRBJ2-4; 7 bases align to TRBD1. The CDR3 sequence is 15 residues long. V lost 4 bases to trimming and J lost 3 bases; unmatched junction nucleotides: 6. CDR1 and CDR2 from the germline V gene are MGHRA and YSYEKL. Here the CDR3 reads CASSRLGTDKNIQYF. The CDR3 nucleotides read TGCGCCAGCAGCCGACTGGGGACAGACAAAAACATTCAGTACTTC.

The chain uses TRBV18 and TRBJ2-1, with 7 bases matching TRBD2. The CDR3 is 15 residues long. V shed 3 bases, J shed 9 bases, and the junction held 11 bases outside the gene matches. CDR1 is KGHSH, CDR2 LQKENI, per germline. The CDR3 DNA reads as TGTGCCAGCTCACCGGACGCGGGAGTGGGGCGTGAGCAGTTCTTC. This translates into CASSPDAGVGREQFF.

This chain joins TRBV19 and TRBJ2-1; 12 nucleotides align to TRBD2. The V gene's germline CDR1 is LNHDA and CDR2 SQIVND (reference sequence). Unmatched junction bases numbered 9, after V lost 4 bases and J lost 5 bases. CDR3 length: 17 residues. The DNA of the CDR3 is TGTGCCAGTAGTACTATACTAGCGGGAGGCCTAAACAATGAGCAGTTCTTC. It codes for CASSTILAGGLNNEQFF.

The V and J genes are TRBV28 and TRBJ1-1; the D gene is possibly TRBD1 (5 bases). The CDR3 is 14 residues long. Trimming left V 1 base short and J 1 base short, with 7 bases between. Germline V gene lookup returns CDR1 MDHEN and CDR2 SYDVKM. Written as DNA, the CDR3 is TGTGCCAGCAGTTTATCGGACACGAACACTGAAGCTTTCTTT. It encodes CASSLSDTNTEAFF.